This T cell receptor (beta chain) is from a study of blood T cell repertoires in COVID-19. Across the study: The study drew acute and convalescent COVID-19 samples from the United States, Italy and Spain. Sample material is recorded as cDNA or gDNA derived from T cells, B-cell-depleted T cells, or PBMCs.

Participants came from fewer than 25 US areas, aged about 18 to 89 years. Per the original data handling: Estimation of nucleated cell counts was performed using reference gene primer amplification. Data came from immunoSEQ multiplex PCR; TCRdb stores just in-frame clones and leaves some out. The V and J calls and the clone size are those of that table, but D and trimming were determined from the DNA. The sample has 250,000 to 350,000 clones; around nine tenths are singletons. Germline-derived CDR1 and CDR2 are GTSNPN and SVGIG (reference sequence). V lost 7 bases to trimming and J lost 2 bases; unmatched junction nucleotides: 8. CDR3 length: 14 residues.

Sequenced: PBMCs or T cells enriched from blood (not recorded which). This sequence originates from a woman in her fifties or sixties in a cohort exposed to, infected with or recovered from COVID-19 (not recorded which). The J gene is TRBJ1-5, the V gene TRBV30, with 7 bases identical to TRBD1. CDR3 residues: CAYQRGLGNQPQHF. In DNA form, the CDR3 reads TGTGCCTACCAGAGGGGGCTTGGCAATCAGCCCCAGCATTTT.